Listed below are T cell receptor beta chains from one sample, sequenced in a study of regulatory T cells in long-lasting Graves disease. MiXCR was run by TCRdb on the multiplex PCR reads, yielding one entry per CDR3 protein. Of about 470,000 distinct CDR3 sequences listed, about a fifth are singletons. The sample consisted of peripheral blood mononuclear cells (PBMCs), taken when the disease was refractory, from a patient treated with antithyroid drugs. Receptor source: a female donor with Graves disease. Each CDR3 is given with its conserved first and last residue. Fields, in order: clone size, D gene, V gene, J gene, CDR3 DNA, CDR3 protein. A D gene is named only where the DNA matches it firmly. Size tells how often a clone was seen (once, few, many) or the class of an expanded clone, and some rows leave it out.

many	-	TRBV28	TRBJ1-1	TGTGCCAGCAGTACAGGGCTAACTGAAGCTTTCTTT	CASSTGLTEAFF
-	TRBD1	TRBV29-1	TRBJ1-2	TGCAGCGTTGAAGCAGACAGGGGCGCCCGCTATGGCTACACCTTC	CSVEADRGARYGYTF
few	-	TRBV5-4	TRBJ2-1	TGTGCCAGCAGCGGGAGCCTAGCGTCGGATGAGCAGTTCTTC	CASSGSLASDEQFF
-	TRBD1	TRBV30	TRBJ2-3	TGTGCCTGTAGACAGGGGGCCACAGATACGCAGTATTTT	CACRQGATDTQYF
many	-	TRBV24-1	TRBJ2-5	TGTGCCACCAGTGACCCCGGGACTTTGAAAGAGACCCAGTACTTC	CATSDPGTLKETQYF
-	-	TRBV20-1	TRBJ2-2	TGCAGTGCTAGAGGTTTACCCAACACCGGGGAGCTGTTTTTT	CSARGLPNTGELFF
many	-	TRBV13	TRBJ2-7	TGTGCCAGCAGCGGAGGAGGTGACGAGCAGTACTTC	CASSGGGDEQYF
-	-	TRBV10-3	TRBJ1-1	TGTGCCACCGGGGGACACCCGGATTTAATGAACACTGAAGCTTTCTTT	CATGGHPDLMNTEAFF
-	TRBD2	TRBV5-1	TRBJ2-1	TGCGCCAGCAGCTTGGTAGCGGGAGTGGGCAATGAGCAGTTCTTC	CASSLVAGVGNEQFF
-	TRBD2	TRBV5-1	TRBJ2-2	TGCGCCAGCAGCTTGGACCCGGGAGGGCCGGGCGGGGAGCTGTTTTTT	CASSLDPGGPGGELFF
-	-	TRBV19	TRBJ2-5	TGTGCCAGCGGATCCAGTTGGGGGGAGACCCAGTACTTC	CASGSSWGETQYF
-	-	TRBV6-5	TRBJ1-3	TGTGCCAGCAGTTATGGCCAGGTCCACTCTGGAAACACCATATATTTT	CASSYGQVHSGNTIYF
few	-	TRBV3-1	TRBJ1-5	TGTGCCAGCAGCCAAGCGGGTCCGGGTCAGCCCCAGCATTTT	CASSQAGPGQPQHF
-	-	TRBV6-1	TRBJ2-5	TGTGCCAGCCTAACAGGGGGAGGGCCGTTAAGAGAGACCCAGTACTTC	CASLTGGGPLRETQYF
-	-	TRBV12-3/TRBV12-4	TRBJ2-1	TGTGCCAGCAGGCTAGCGACCGGCCAGGTCTTC	CASRLATGQVF
-	TRBD1	TRBV10-2	TRBJ2-7	TGCGCCAGCGGTCAGGGGGCCGACGAGCAGTACTTC	CASGQGADEQYF
-	-	TRBV20-1	TRBJ2-5	TGCAGTGCAGGGGCCGAGACCCAGTACTTC	CSAGAETQYF
many	TRBD1	TRBV7-2	TRBJ1-4	TGTGCCAGCAACACAGGGGCCGAAAAACTGTTTTTT	CASNTGAEKLFF
few	TRBD1	TRBV7-6	TRBJ2-7	TGTGCCAGCAGCCAGATCCGGGACAGGGCCTACGAGCAGTACTTC	CASSQIRDRAYEQYF
-	-	TRBV20-1	TRBJ1-6	TGCAGTGCTAGATCCGAACAGAATAATTCACCCCTCCACTTT	CSARSEQNNSPLHF